This T cell receptor (beta chain) was recorded in a study of blood T cells in healthy people across ages. Alongside a J-beta primer mix, a sample-barcoded 5' primer served in a second PCR lasting roughly 6 to 12 cycles. MiXCR, applied by TCRdb to the 5' RACE reads, yields one record per CDR3 protein. Among about 670,000 distinct CDR3 sequences listed, 40% to 50% were seen once. Each sample yielded at least 5 micrograms of PBMC total RNA. V was cut by 6 bases and J by 3 bases, with 17 bases left in between. CDR3 length: 16 residues. The chain has TRBV12-3 or TRBV12-4 and TRBJ1-4, with D possibly TRBD1 on 6 matching bases. This TCR derives from a man aged 80 or over in good health. The sequenced material came from blood. The CDR3 loop reads CASSKSWTVANEKLFF. The DNA for the CDR3 is TGTGCCAGCAGCAAGAGTTGGACAGTGGCTAATGAAAAACTGTTTTTT.